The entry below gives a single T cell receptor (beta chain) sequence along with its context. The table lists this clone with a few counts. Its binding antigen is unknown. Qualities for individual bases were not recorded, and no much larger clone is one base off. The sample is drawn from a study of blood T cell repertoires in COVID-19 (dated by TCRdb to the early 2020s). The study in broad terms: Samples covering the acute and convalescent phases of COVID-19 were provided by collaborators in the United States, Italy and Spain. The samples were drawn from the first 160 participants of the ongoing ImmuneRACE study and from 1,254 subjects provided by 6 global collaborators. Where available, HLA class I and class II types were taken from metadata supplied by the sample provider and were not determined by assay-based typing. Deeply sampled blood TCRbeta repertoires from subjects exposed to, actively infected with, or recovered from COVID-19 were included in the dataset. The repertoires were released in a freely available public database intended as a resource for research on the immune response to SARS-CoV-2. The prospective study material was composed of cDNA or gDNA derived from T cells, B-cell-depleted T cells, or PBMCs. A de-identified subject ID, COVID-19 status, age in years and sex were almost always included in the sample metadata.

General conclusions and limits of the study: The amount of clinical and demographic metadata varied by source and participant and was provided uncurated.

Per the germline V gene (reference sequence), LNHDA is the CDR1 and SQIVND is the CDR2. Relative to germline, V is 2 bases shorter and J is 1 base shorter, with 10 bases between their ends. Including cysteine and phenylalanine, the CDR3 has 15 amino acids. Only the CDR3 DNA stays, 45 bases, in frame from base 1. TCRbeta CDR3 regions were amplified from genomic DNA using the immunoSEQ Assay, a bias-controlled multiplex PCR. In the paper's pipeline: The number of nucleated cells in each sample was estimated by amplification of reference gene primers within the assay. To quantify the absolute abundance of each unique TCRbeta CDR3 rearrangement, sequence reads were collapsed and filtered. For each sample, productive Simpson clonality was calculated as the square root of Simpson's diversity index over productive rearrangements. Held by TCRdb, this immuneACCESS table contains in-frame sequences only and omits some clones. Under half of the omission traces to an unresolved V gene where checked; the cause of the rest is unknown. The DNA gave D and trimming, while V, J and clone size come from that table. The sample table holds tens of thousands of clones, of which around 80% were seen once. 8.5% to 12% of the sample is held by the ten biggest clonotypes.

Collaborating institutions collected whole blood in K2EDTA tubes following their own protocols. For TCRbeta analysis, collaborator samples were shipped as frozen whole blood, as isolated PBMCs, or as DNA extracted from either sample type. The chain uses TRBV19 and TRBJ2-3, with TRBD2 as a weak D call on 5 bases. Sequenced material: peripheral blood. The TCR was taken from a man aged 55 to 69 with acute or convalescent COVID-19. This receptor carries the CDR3 CASSITGGRTDTQYF. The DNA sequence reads TGTGCCAGTAGTATAACCGGCGGGCGCACAGATACGCAGTATTTT.